Each of the 8 T cell receptor beta chains below was sequenced from the same sample in a study of post-analysis software for immune sequencing data. Points from the study as a whole: Higher frequency in patients than in controls was seen for about five TRBV segments, with TRBV5-6, TRBV5-1 and TRBV20-1 among them.

Unique-molecular-identifier-tagged TCR beta cDNA libraries were used. TCRdb used MiXCR to reprocess the PCR reads, holding one entry per CDR3 protein. The sample yields fewer than 850,000 distinct CDR3 sequences, about 32% seen once. The antigens these receptors bind are not known. The specimen sequenced was blood. These receptors were taken from a girl aged 5-17 years with multiple sclerosis.

DNA for the CDR3: TGTGCCAGCAGCTTAGTGGGACAGGGTCGTGGCTACACCTTC. Residues: CASSLVGQGRGYTF. The V and J genes are TRBV7-2 and TRBJ1-2, with TRBD1 identical over 9 bases. CDR1 SGHTA and CDR2 FQGNSA come from the germline V gene. Trimming took 1 base from V and 7 from J; bases not matched to a gene: 4. CDR3 size: 14 residues.

This chain uses TRBV20-1 with TRBJ2-5; TRBD2 agrees at 8 bases. The CDR3 totals 13 residues. V lost 6 bases and J lost 1; bases outside the gene matches: 4. CDR1 and CDR2 (germline): DFQATT, SNEGSKA (reference sequence). CDR3: CSAPGLGQETQYF. As DNA, the CDR3 is TGCAGTGCACCGGGACTAGGCCAAGAGACCCAGTACTTC.

This clonotype occurred many times. The chain is built from TRBV4-3 and TRBJ2-7, with 11 bases aligning to TRBD1. The CDR3 spans 14 residues. The V and J ends lost 4 bases and 2 bases, in that order; junction bases with no gene match: 1. The germline gives CDR1 LGHNA, CDR2 YSLEER. CDR3 in DNA: TGCGCCAGCAGCCGGGGACAGGGGGCCTACGAGCAGTACTTC. It codes for CASSRGQGAYEQYF.

The table lists this clonotype with a few counts. The chain joins TRBV29-1 to TRBJ1-2; D remains unclear. The CDR3 runs 12 residues. Trimming cost V 3 bases and J 7 bases, with 12 bases left between them. Germline-derived CDR1 and CDR2 are SQVTM and ANQGSEA. The CDR3 bases are TGCAGCGTTGACCCCCGGAGGTTTGGCTACACCTTC. This encodes CSVDPRRFGYTF.

With regard to this clonotype: Sequence at one end of the junction differs from germline and may be a read error. The gene calls are TRBV7-2 and TRBJ1-2; the D is unclear. The CDR3 sequence is 16 residues long. Germline V CDR1 and CDR2: SGHTA, FQGNSA. CDR3 loop: CARSSPWRTELDGYTF. The CDR3 nucleotides read TGTGCCCGCAGCTCGCCTTGGAGAACGGAGTTGGATGGCTACACCTTC.

This chain connects TRBV5-1 to TRBJ1-2; D is uncertain. With 7 bases removed from V and 7 bases from J, the gap between germline ends came to 17 bases. Germline assignment: CDR1 SGHRS and CDR2 YFSETQ. The CDR3 is 13 residues long. The CDR3 bases are TGCGCCAGCTCCATGGGATCCGGGTTTGGCTACACCTTC. Its translation: CASSMGSGFGYTF.

The J gene is TRBJ2-5, the V gene TRBV7-2, with TRBD2 matching over 7 bases. Germline-derived CDR1 and CDR2 are SGHTA and FQGNSA. V dropped 3 bases and J dropped 5; count of bases not matched to a gene: 15. This CDR3 has 17 amino acids. The CDR3 is CASSFRGGEGSFETQYF. CDR3 sequence (DNA): TGTGCCAGCAGCTTTAGGGGAGGGGAGGGGAGCTTCGAGACCCAGTACTTC.

The chain uses TRBV10-2 and TRBJ1-1, with D possibly matching TRBD1 (5 bases). This CDR3 comprises 15 residues. The germline CDR1 and CDR2 sequences are WSHSY and SAAADI. Trimming removed 4 bases from V and 5 bases from J, with 17 bases in between. CDR3 sequence (DNA): TGCGCCAGCAGTGCCCGTTTGGGGGGTTTGACTGAAGCTTTCTTT. It translates to CASSARLGGLTEAFF.